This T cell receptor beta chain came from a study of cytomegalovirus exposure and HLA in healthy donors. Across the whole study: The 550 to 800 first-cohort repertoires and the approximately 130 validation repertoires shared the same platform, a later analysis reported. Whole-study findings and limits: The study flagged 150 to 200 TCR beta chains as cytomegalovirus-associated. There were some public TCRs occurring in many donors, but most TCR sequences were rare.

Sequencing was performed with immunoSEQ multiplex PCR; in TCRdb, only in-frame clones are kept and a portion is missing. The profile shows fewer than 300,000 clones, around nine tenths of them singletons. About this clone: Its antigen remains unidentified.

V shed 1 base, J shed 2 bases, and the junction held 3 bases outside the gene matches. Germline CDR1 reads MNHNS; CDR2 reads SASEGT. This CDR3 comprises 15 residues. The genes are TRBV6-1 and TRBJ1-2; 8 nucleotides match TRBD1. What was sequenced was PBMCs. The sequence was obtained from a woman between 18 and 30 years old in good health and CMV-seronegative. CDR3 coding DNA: TGTGCCAGCAGTGAAGGGGCAGGGGGCAACTATGGCTACACCTTC. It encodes CASSEGAGGNYGYTF.